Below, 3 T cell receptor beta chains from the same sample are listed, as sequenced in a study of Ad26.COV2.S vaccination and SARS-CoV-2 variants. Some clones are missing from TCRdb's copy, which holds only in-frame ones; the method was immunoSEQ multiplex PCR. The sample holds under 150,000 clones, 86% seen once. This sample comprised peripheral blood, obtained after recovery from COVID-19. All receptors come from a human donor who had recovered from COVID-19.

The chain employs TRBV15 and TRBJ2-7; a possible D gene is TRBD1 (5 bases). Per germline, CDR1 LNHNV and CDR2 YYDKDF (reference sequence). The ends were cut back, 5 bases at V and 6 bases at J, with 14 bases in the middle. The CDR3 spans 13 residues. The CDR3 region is CATSWTSASEQYF. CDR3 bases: TGTGCCACCAGCTGGACATCGGCCTCCGAGCAGTACTTC. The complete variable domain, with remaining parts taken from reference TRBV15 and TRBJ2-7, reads DAMVIQNPRYQVTQFGKPVTLSCSQTLNHNVMYWYQQKSSQAPKLLFHYYDKDFNNEADTPDNFQSRRPNTSFCFLDIRSPGLGDTAMYLCATSWTSASEQYFGPGTRLTVT.

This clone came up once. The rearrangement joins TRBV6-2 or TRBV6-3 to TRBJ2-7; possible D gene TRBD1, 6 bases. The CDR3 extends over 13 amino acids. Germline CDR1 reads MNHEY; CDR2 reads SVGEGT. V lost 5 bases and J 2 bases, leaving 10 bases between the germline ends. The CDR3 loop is CASSQGSAYEQYF. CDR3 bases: TGTGCCAGCAGTCAGGGGTCGGCCTACGAGCAGTACTTC.

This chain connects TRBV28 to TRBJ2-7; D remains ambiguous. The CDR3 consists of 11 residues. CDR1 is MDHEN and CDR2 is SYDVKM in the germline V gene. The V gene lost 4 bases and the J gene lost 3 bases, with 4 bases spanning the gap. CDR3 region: CASSSHYEQYF. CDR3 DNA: TGTGCCAGCAGTTCACACTACGAGCAGTACTTC.